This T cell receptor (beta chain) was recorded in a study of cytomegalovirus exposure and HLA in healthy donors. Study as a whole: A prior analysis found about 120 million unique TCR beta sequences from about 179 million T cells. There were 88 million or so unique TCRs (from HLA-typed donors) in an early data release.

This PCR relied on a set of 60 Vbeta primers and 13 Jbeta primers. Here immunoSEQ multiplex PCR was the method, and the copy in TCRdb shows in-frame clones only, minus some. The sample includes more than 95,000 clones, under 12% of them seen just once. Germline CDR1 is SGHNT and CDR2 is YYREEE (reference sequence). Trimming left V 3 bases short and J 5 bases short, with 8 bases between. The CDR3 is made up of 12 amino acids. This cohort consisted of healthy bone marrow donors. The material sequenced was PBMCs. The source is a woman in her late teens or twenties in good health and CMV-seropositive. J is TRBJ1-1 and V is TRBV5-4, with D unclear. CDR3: CASSSPRTEAFF. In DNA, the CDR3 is TGTGCCAGCAGCTCCCCGAGGACTGAAGCTTTCTTT.